The T cell receptor (beta chain) under discussion was sequenced for a study of blood T cell repertoires in COVID-19. Turning to the study itself: In each case, the material was cDNA or gDNA derived from T cells, B-cell-depleted T cells, or PBMCs.

Sequencing used immunoSEQ multiplex PCR; TCRdb keeps in-frame clones, though not all of them. The profile covers more than 90,000 clones, with about 90% appearing a single time and 11% taken by the ten largest. Sequenced: peripheral blood. The origin of this receptor is a woman between 25 and 40 years old with acute or convalescent COVID-19.

The CDR3 spells CASGLINYGYTF. DNA for the CDR3: TGTGCTAGTGGTCTAATAAACTATGGCTACACCTTC. This chain joins TRBV12-5 and TRBJ1-2; no firm D call. Trimming stripped 5 bases from V and 2 bases from J, with 6 bases between. This CDR3 contains 12 residues. Germline-derived CDR1 and CDR2 are LGHNT and FRNRAP.